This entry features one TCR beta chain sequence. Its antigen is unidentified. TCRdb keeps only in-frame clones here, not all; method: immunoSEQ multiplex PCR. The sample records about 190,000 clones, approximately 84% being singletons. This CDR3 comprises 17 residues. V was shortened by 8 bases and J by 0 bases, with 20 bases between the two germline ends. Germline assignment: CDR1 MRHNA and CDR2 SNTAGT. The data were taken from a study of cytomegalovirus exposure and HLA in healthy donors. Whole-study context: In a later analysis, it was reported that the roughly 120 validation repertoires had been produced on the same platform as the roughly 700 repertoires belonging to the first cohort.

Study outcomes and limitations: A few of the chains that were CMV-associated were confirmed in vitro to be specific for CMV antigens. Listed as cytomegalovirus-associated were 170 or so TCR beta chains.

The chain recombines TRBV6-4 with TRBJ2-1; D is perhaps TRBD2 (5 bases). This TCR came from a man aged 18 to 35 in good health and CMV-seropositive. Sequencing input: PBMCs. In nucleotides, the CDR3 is TGTGCCAGCTCCGGCATAGAGGGCCAAAACTCCTACAATGAGCAGTTCTTC. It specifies CASSGIEGQNSYNEQFF.